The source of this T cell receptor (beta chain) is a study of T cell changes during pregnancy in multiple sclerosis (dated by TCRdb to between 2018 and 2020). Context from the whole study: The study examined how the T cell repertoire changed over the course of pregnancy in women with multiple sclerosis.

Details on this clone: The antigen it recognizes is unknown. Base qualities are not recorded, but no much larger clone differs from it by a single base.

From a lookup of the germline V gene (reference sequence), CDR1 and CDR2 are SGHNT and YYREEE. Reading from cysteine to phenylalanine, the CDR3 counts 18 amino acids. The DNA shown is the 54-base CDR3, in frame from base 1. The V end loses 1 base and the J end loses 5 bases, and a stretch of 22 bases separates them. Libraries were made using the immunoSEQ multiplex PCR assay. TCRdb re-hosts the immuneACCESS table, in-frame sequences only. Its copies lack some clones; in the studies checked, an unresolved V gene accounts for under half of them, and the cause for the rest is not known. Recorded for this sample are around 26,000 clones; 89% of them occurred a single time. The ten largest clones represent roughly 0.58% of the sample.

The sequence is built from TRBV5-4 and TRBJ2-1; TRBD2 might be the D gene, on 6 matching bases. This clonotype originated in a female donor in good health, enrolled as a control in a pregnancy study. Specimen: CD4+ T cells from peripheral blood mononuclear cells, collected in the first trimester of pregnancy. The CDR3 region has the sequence CASSLPPQVAGSNNEQFF. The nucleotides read TGTGCCAGCAGCTTGCCCCCCCAGGTGGCGGGGTCCAACAATGAGCAGTTCTTC.